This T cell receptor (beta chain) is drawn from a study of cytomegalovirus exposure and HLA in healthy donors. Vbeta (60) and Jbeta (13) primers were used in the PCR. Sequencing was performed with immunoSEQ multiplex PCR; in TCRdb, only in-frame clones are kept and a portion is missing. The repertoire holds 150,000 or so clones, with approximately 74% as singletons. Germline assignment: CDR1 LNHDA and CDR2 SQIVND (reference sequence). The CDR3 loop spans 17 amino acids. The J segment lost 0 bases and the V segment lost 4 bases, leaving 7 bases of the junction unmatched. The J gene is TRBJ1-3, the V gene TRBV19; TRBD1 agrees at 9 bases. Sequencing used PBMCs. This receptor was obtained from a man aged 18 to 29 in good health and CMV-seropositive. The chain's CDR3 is CASSRSGTGTSGNTIYF. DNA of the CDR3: TGTGCCAGTAGTAGATCCGGGACAGGGACCTCTGGAAACACCATATATTTT.